This TCR beta chain was profiled in a study of blood T cells in healthy people across ages. Whole-study results and caveats: Both higher diversity and more naive CD4+ cells marked long-lived donors when set against aged donors.

A second about 6 to 11 cycle PCR used barcoded and J-beta primers. TCRdb used MiXCR to reprocess the 5' RACE reads, holding one entry per CDR3 protein. The table records around 1,700,000 distinct CDR3 sequences, about 28% of them present only once. On this clonotype: As yet, its antigen is unknown.

This clonotype was sampled from a woman aged 25-40 years in good health. Material for sequencing was blood.

CDR3 sequence reads: CSIRTVLANTEAFF. DNA of the CDR3: TGCAGCATTCGGACAGTCCTGGCGAACACTGAAGCTTTCTTT. This chain links TRBV29-1 with TRBJ1-1; D is possibly TRBD1 (6 bases). Trimming took 8 bases from V and 1 from J, leaving 17 bases between them. The CDR3 spans 14 residues. CDR1 and CDR2 from the germline V gene are SQVTM and ANQGSEA.